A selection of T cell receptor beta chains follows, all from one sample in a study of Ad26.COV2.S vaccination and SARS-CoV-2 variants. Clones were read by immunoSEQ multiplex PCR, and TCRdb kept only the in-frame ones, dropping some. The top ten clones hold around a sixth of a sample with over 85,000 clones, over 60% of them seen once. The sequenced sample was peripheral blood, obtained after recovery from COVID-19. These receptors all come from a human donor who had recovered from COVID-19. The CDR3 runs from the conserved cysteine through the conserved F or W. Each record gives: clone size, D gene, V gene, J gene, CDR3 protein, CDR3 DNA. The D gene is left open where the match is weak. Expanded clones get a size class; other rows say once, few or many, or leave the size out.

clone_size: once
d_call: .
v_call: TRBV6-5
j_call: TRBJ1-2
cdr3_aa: CASSLTEEAVYGYTF
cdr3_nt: TGTGCCAGCAGCCTAACGGAAGAGGCCGTCTATGGCTACACCTTC

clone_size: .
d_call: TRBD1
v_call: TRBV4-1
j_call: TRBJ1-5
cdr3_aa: CASSHPDRENQPQHF
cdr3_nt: TGCGCCAGCAGCCACCCAGACAGGGAAAATCAGCCCCAGCATTTT

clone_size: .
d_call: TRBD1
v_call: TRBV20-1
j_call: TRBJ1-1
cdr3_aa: CSANRGTEAFF
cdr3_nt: TGCAGTGCCAACAGGGGCACTGAAGCTTTCTTT

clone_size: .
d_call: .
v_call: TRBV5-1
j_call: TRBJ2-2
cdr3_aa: CASGVQGGPGELFF
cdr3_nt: TGCGCCAGCGGGGTACAGGGCGGACCCGGGGAGCTGTTTTTT

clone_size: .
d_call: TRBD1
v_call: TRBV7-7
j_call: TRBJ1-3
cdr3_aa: CASSRDSNIGNTIYF
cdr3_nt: TGTGCCAGCAGCCGGGACAGCAACATAGGAAACACCATATATTTT

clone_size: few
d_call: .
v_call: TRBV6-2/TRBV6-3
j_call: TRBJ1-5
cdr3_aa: CASSQTEGHSNQPQHF
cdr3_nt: TGTGCCAGCAGCCAAACCGAGGGACACAGCAATCAGCCCCAGCATTTT

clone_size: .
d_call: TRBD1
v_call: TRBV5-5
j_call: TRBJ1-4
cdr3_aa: CASSLGTGVYEKLFF
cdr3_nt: TGTGCCAGCAGCTTGGGGACAGGGGTTTACGAAAAACTGTTTTTT

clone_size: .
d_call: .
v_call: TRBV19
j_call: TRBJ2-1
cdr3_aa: CASSNEAYNEQFF
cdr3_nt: TGTGCCAGTAGTAACGAGGCCTACAATGAGCAGTTCTTC

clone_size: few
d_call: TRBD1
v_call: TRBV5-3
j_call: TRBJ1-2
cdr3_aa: CARSHPPGGGYTF
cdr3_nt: TGTGCCAGAAGCCACCCCCCAGGGGGTGGCTACACCTTC

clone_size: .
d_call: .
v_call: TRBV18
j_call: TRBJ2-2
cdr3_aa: CASSPPNGQNTGELFF
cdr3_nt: TGTGCCAGCTCACCACCGAACGGACAGAACACCGGGGAGCTGTTTTTT

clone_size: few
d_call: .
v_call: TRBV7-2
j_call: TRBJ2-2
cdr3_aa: CASSLQGANTGELFF
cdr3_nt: TGTGCCAGCAGCTTACAAGGGGCGAACACCGGGGAGCTGTTTTTT

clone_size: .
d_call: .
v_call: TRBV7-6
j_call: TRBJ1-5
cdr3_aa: CASSPTDSNQPQHF
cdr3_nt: TGTGCCAGCAGCCCGACTGATAGCAATCAGCCCCAGCATTTT

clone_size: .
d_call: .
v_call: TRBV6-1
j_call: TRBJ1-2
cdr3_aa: CASSEYPSYYGYTF
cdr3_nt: TGTGCCAGCAGTGAGTACCCCTCCTACTATGGCTACACCTTC

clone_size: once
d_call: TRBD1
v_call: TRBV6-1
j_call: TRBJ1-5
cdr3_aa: CASSERQGGQPQHF
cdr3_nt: TGTGCCAGCAGTGAACGACAGGGCGGCCAGCCCCAGCATTTT

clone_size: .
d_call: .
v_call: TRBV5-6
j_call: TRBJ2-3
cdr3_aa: CASMGRWELNTDTQYF
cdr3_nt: TGTGCCAGCATGGGGCGATGGGAACTGAACACAGATACGCAGTATTTT

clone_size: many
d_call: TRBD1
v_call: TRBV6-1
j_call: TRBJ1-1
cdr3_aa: CASSEGIGDRGDTEAFF
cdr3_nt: TGTGCCAGCAGTGAAGGGATTGGGGACAGGGGGGACACTGAAGCTTTCTTT